This T cell receptor beta chain was obtained from a study of control samples from healthy donors and cancer patients. Produced via immunoSEQ multiplex PCR; TCRdb's table is partial and in-frame only. Of about 74,000 clones listed, roughly 90% were seen once; the top ten hold more than 5.5%. V lost 5 bases to trimming and J lost 3 bases; unmatched junction nucleotides: 11. The CDR3 contains 16 residues. CDR1 PRHDT and CDR2 FYEKMQ come from the germline V gene (reference sequence). V is TRBV13 and J is TRBJ2-3; TRBD2 agrees at 7 bases. Input material: blood. The origin of this receptor is a woman between 45 and 60 years old in good health. The CDR3: CASSQPTSVATDTQYF. For the CDR3, the DNA is TGTGCCAGCAGCCAGCCCACTAGCGTTGCAACAGATACGCAGTATTTT.